These 17 T cell receptor beta chains share one sample of origin, sequenced in a study of cytomegalovirus exposure and HLA in healthy donors (dated by TCRdb to about 2017). Preparation of the library involved the immunoSEQ multiplex PCR assay. A mixture of 60 forward primers for TCR Vbeta segments and 13 reverse primers for TCR Jbeta segments was used in the multiplex PCR. Entries here come from immuneACCESS through TCRdb and include only in-frame sequences with V and J called. Some clones fail to appear in such tables; in the studies checked, an unresolved V gene covers under half of the shortfall, and the cause of the remainder is unknown. The sample contains over 150,000 clones, around nine tenths of them found a single time. The ten largest clones represent approximately 0.85% of the sample. The sequenced sample consisted of PBMCs. These receptors were obtained from a woman in her twenties or thirties in good health and CMV-seronegative.

The rearrangement joins TRBV21-1 to TRBJ2-2; TRBD1 is the table's D call and was not checked against the DNA. TRBV21-1 counts as a pseudogene. The CDR3 contains 14 residues. The CDR3 reads CASSIGQHTGELFF. Written as DNA, the CDR3 is TGTGCCAGCAGCATCGGACAGCACACCGGGGAGCTGTTTTTT.

The chain has TRBV28 and TRBJ1-5; D is possibly TRBD1 (5 bases). The length of the CDR3 is 14 residues. The ends were cut back, 6 bases at V and 6 bases at J, with 15 bases in the middle. The germline CDR1 and CDR2 sequences are MDHEN and SYDVKM. The CDR3 coding sequence is TGTGCCAGCAGCGGCGAGCAGGGCGGTCAGCCCCAGCATTTT. Translated: CASSGEQGGQPQHF.

The chain employs TRBV15 and TRBJ2-3; D call uncertain. CDR3 length: 13 residues. CDR1 is LNHNV, CDR2 YYDKDF, per germline (reference sequence). Trimming stripped 6 bases from V and 4 bases from J, with 11 bases between. The CDR3 spells CATSFVLADTQYF. The CDR3, as DNA: TGTGCCACCAGTTTTGTCCTTGCAGATACGCAGTATTTT.

To note about this clone: At one end the junction does not follow the germline gene, possibly because of a read error. The chain uses TRBV27 and TRBJ1-1, with TRBD1 identical over 7 bases. Germline V gene sequence: CDR1 MNHEY, CDR2 SMNVEV (reference sequence). This CDR3 has 14 residues. The CDR3 reads CASSRAGGNTGAFF. Written as DNA, the CDR3 is TGTGCCAGCAGTAGAGCAGGGGGGAACACTGGAGCTTTCTTT.

This chain joins TRBV6-5 and TRBJ1-1; D remains unclear. Germline V lookup: CDR1 MNHEY, CDR2 SVGAGI. With 0 bases removed from V and 4 bases from J, the gap between germline ends came to 12 bases. The CDR3 covers 15 residues. The CDR3 spells CASSYSIVRGTEAFF. CDR3 DNA: TGTGCCAGCAGTTACTCGATTGTGCGGGGCACTGAAGCTTTCTTT.

The rearrangement joins TRBV6-5 to TRBJ1-2; the match to TRBD1 covers 7 bases. V shed 5 bases, J shed 3 bases, and the junction held 9 bases outside the gene matches. Per the germline V gene, CDR1 is MNHEY and CDR2 is SVGAGI. The CDR3 is 15 amino acids. The CDR3 nucleotides are TGTGCCAGCAGTCCTCTAGGGGGCGCTGACTATGGCTACACCTTC. It yields the protein CASSPLGGADYGYTF.

A single count supports this clone. The J gene is TRBJ2-2, the V gene TRBV7-8; D is possibly TRBD2 (6 bases). The CDR3 runs 14 residues. The germline V gene encodes CDR1 SGHVS and CDR2 FQNEAQ. The CDR3 region has the DNA TGTGCTAGCGGACGGGGGTCTGGCACCGGGGAGCTGTTTTTT. Residues: CASGRGSGTGELFF.

The chain employs TRBV19 and TRBJ2-4; tentatively, D is TRBD2 (6 bases). Trimming stripped 1 base from V and 6 bases from J, with 16 bases between. Germline V CDR1 and CDR2: LNHDA, SQIVND (reference sequence). This CDR3 has 16 amino acids. CDR3 nucleotides: TGTGCCAGTAGTATAGTAGGCAGGACGGGAGCAAACATTCAGTACTTC. It translates to CASSIVGRTGANIQYF.

J is TRBJ2-2 and V is TRBV5-1, with D possibly TRBD2 on 5 matching bases. With 4 bases removed from V and 5 bases from J, the gap between germline ends came to 12 bases. The germline V gene encodes CDR1 SGHRS and CDR2 YFSETQ. The length of the CDR3 is 14 residues. CDR3 nucleotide sequence: TGCGCCAGCAGCGAACTCACGGGGACCGGGGAGCTGTTTTTT. As protein: CASSELTGTGELFF.

The chain joins TRBV5-4 to TRBJ2-7, with 12 bases that match TRBD1. Losses at the gene ends were 1 base for V and 4 bases for J; bases not matched to a gene: 6. The CDR3 runs to 16 residues. Germline CDR1 reads SGHNT; CDR2 reads YYREEE (reference sequence). In DNA form, the CDR3 reads TGTGCCAGCAGCTTGCCGGGGACAGGGGGCAGGTACGAGCAGTACTTC. It specifies CASSLPGTGGRYEQYF.

The chain recombines TRBV5-4 with TRBJ2-1; 8 bases match TRBD1. This CDR3 comprises 16 residues. The germline gives CDR1 SGHNT, CDR2 YYREEE (reference sequence). Germline trimming cut 5 bases from V and 4 bases from J; bases unmatched to any gene: 11. The CDR3 spells CASRADRTGLYNEQFF. The DNA for the CDR3 is TGTGCCAGCAGAGCAGACAGGACAGGGCTTTACAATGAGCAGTTCTTC.

This chain connects TRBV2 to TRBJ1-2; the D gene is possibly TRBD1 (6 bases). The germline CDR1 and CDR2 sequences are SNHLY and FYNNEI. V was trimmed by 6 bases and J by 4 bases, leaving 18 bases between them. This CDR3 spans 15 amino acids. The CDR3 sequence: CASSLRTAQLYGYTF. CDR3 bases: TGTGCCAGCAGCCTCCGGACAGCCCAACTCTATGGCTACACCTTC.

The rearrangement links TRBV21-1 to TRBJ1-2. TRBV21-1 is marked as a pseudogene. The CDR3 is 14 amino acids. The CDR3 loop is CASSKEEGNYGYTF. As DNA, the CDR3 is TGTGCCAGCAGCAAAGAGGAGGGGAACTATGGCTACACCTTC.

This chain's CDR3 is CAISESRLAGVETQYF. The CDR3 bases are TGTGCCATCAGTGAGTCGAGACTAGCGGGAGTAGAGACCCAGTACTTC. This chain joins TRBV10-3 and TRBJ2-5; 12 bases line up with TRBD2. V trimming: 0 bases; J trimming: 4 bases; junction bases outside the gene matches: 3. Per the germline V gene, CDR1 is ENHRY and CDR2 is SYGVKD. The CDR3 has 16 amino acids.

This clone has more than one count but fewer than ten. V and J are TRBV4-1 and TRBJ1-1; no clear D gene. Between the trimmed V and J ends, which lost 4 bases and 1 base, there was a span of 13 bases. The CDR3 spans 15 residues. Germline V gene sequence: CDR1 MGHRA, CDR2 YSYEKL. CDR3 region: CASSPSDTWNTEAFF. The CDR3 coding sequence is TGCGCCAGCAGCCCATCTGACACTTGGAACACTGAAGCTTTCTTT.

As for this clone: The sample holds other DNA sequences that translate to the same CDR3. The J gene is TRBJ1-2, the V gene TRBV18, with D perhaps TRBD1 (6 bases). In germline, CDR1 is KGHSH, CDR2 LQKENI. The CDR3 sequence is 13 residues long. V shed 2 bases and J shed 2 bases, with 6 bases lying between them. This CDR3 reads CASSPDRNYGYTF. In DNA, the CDR3 is TGTGCCAGCTCACCAGACAGGAACTATGGCTACACCTTC.

This chain uses TRBV7-2 with TRBJ2-3, with D possibly being TRBD1 (5 bases). V lost 5 bases, J lost 7 bases, and 7 bases lay in between. The CDR3 spans 11 residues. CDR1 and CDR2 (germline): SGHTA, FQGNSA. The CDR3 sequence: CASSQGHTQYF. CDR3 DNA: TGTGCCAGCAGCCAGGGCCATACGCAGTATTTT.